This TCR beta chain came from a study of blood T cells in healthy people across ages. Study findings and constraints: Bulk PBMC profiling left naive and antigen-experienced comparisons inconclusive.

A word on this clonotype: Its antigen is unknown.

Trimming removed 7 bases at V and 3 bases at J, with 25 bases between. This CDR3 is 18 amino acids long. Ranging in age from roughly 6 to 95, the donors were healthy Caucasian individuals from Russia. Next came a second PCR, run for roughly 6 to 11 cycles, which used a sample-barcoded 5' primer along with a J-beta primer mix. Each TCR beta cDNA got a 12-nucleotide random molecular identifier. TCRdb analysed the 5' RACE reads with MiXCR anew, one entry per CDR3 protein. Of roughly 860,000 distinct CDR3 sequences in the sample, about 59% were seen once. This clonotype was obtained from a man aged 25-45 years in good health. Sequenced input: blood. The chain recombines TRBV12-3 or TRBV12-4 with TRBJ2-1; perhaps TRBD2 as D (5 bases). The CDR3 loop reads CASNVGSDLIRDYNEQFF. Here the CDR3 DNA reads TGTGCCAGCAACGTAGGGTCCGATCTGATACGGGACTACAATGAGCAGTTCTTC.